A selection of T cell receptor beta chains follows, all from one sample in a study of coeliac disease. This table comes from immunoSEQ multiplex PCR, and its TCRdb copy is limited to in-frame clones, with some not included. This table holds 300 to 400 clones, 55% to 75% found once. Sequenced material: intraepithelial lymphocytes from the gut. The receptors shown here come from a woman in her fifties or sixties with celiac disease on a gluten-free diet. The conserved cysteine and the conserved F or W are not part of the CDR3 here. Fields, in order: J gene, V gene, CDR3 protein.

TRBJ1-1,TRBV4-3,ASSQEVGGTALKLYTEAF
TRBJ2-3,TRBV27,ASSRGRGQTPDTDTQY
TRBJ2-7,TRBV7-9,ASTLHLRDYEQY
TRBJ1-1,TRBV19,ASSMFATPFETEAF
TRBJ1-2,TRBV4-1,ASSQAGRADYGYT
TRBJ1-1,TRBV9,ASSVGSKGADTEAF
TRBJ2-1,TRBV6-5,ASSPYRGAYNEQF
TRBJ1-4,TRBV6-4,ASSDSNGRGQETTNEKLF
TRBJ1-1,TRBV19,ASSILGHANTEAF
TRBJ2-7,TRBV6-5,ASSYGEGNYEQY
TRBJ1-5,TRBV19,ASSSQLVQPQH
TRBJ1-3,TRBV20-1,SVGAGNTIY
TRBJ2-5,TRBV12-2,ASRPHPKPQETQY
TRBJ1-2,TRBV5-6,ASSPGSGYGYT
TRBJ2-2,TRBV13,ASSGVGTGVGAGELF